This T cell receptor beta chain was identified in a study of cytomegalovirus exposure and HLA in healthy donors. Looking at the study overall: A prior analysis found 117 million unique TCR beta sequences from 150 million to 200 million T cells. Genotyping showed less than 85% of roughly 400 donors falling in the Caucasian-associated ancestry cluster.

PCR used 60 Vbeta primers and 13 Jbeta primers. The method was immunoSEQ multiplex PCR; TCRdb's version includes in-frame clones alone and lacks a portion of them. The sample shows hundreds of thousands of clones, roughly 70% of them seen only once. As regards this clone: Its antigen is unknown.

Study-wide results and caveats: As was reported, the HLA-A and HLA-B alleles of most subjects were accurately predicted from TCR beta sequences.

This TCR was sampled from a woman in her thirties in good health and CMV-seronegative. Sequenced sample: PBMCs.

The CDR3 sequence is CASSQEVDRISYNEQFF. The CDR3 DNA is TGCGCCAGCAGCCAAGAAGTAGACAGGATCTCCTACAATGAGCAGTTCTTC. The chain employs TRBV4-1 and TRBJ2-1; D may be TRBD1 (6 bases). Germline lookup yields CDR1 MGHRA and CDR2 YSYEKL. This CDR3 is 17 amino acids long. With 0 bases removed from V and 0 bases from J, the gap between germline ends came to 12 bases.